This T cell receptor beta chain was identified in a study of OX40 agonist ivuxolimab in advanced cancers. About the study as a whole: Ivuxolimab was a fully human IgG2 agonistic monoclonal antibody targeting the costimulatory receptor OX40 (CD134). Intravenous ivuxolimab was administered to patients every 2 weeks at six dose levels: 0.01, 0.1, 0.3, 1.5, 3 and 10 mg/kg. Of the approximately 54 patients in dose escalation, 19 had hepatocellular carcinoma, approximately 15 had melanoma, 9 had renal cell carcinoma and 9 had head and neck cancer. In the dose-escalation cohort, around 80% of patients were male, and the mean age was 60 years with a range of roughly 23 to 79. Patients were allowed to have had prior anti-PD-1, anti-PD-L1 or anti-CTLA-4 therapy, and 30% to 50% of the dose-escalation patients had previously received checkpoint inhibitors. Three dose-escalation patients achieved partial responses, one with hepatocellular carcinoma and two with cutaneous melanoma. Peripheral TCRbeta sequencing aimed to test whether ivuxolimab altered TCR sequence diversity and caused clonal T-cell expansion. The monotherapy dose-escalation portion (N of about 47 patients) of the phase I ivuxolimab trial is reported in the paper.

Patients with a history of autoimmune disease or receiving systemic immunosuppression were excluded from the trial. Peripheral blood for TCR sequencing was collected from all dose cohorts at baseline, on cycle 4 day 1, and on cycle 7 day 1. Samples were obtained from an open-label, multicenter, first-in-human phase I dose-escalation trial of ivuxolimab. Adults with locally advanced or metastatic melanoma, renal cell, hepatocellular, or head and neck squamous cell carcinoma were enrolled in the trial. Before TCR sequencing, CD4+ T cells and CD8+ T cells were sorted from peripheral blood as separate populations. The study at large found these results: Which antigens the clonally expanded peripheral T cells were specific for was not determined. After ivuxolimab, more expanded clones were found on average in CD8+ T cells than in CD4+ T cells. Low levels of normalized T-cell clonal expansion were also seen in some patients who did not respond. Clonal expansion of both CD4+ and CD8+ blood T cells was observed from baseline to week 6 at doses 0.1 to 3.0 mg/kg. In the 0.1-3.0 mg/kg groups, partial responders were among the patients with the lowest normalized peripheral clonal expansion, particularly in CD8+ T cells.

To sequence the TCRbeta CDR3 region, genomic DNA was isolated from the sorted cells. TCRbeta CDR3 regions were sequenced using the immunoSEQ Assay. TCRdb took this table from immuneACCESS and kept in-frame rearrangements with V and J called. Such tables lack part of the clones; where checked against another copy, unresolved V genes explain under half of the gap, and the rest is unexplained. Present in this sample are approximately 58,000 clones, 85% of which were seen just once. Jointly, the top ten make up roughly 4.5% of the sample. This clone has a handful of counts. Its binding antigen is unknown. The input lacks base qualities; no much larger clone sits a single base away. The starting material was CD4+ or CD8+ T cells sorted from blood, obtained in a trial of the OX40 agonist ivuxolimab. This receptor was obtained from an adult with an advanced solid tumor such as melanoma, head and neck, liver or kidney cancer.

The CDR3 is CASSIRREQYF. In nucleotide form, the sequence is TGTGCCAGCAGTATCCGGCGGGAGCAGTACTTC. The chain was built from TRBV6-1 and TRBJ2-7; no confident D gene assignment can be made. The germline V gene supplies CDR1 MNHNS and CDR2 SASEGT. Counted from cysteine to phenylalanine, this CDR3 has 11 amino acids. Only the CDR3 region is kept as DNA, spanning 33 bases read in frame from base 1. V and J are truncated by 5 bases and 7 bases respectively, leaving an intervening sequence of 9 bases.